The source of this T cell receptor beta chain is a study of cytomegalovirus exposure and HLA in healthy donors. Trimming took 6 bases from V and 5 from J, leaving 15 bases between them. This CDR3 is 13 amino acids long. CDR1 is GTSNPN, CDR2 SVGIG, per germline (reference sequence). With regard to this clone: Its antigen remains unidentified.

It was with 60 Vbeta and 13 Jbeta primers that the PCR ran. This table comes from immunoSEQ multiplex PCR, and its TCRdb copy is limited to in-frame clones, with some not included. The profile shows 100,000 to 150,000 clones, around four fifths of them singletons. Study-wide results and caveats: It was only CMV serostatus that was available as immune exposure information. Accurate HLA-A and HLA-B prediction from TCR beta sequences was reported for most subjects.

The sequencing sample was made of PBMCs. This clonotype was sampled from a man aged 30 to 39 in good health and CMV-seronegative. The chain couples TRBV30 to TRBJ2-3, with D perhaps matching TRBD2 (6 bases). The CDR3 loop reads CACPTGVVDTQYF. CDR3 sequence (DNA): TGTGCCTGTCCCACGGGAGTGGTAGATACGCAGTATTTT.